The 10 T cell receptor beta chains below were found in one sample sequenced in a study of regulatory T cells in long-lasting Graves disease. Noted time point: newly diagnosed GD, antithyroid drugs for less than 3 months. RNA isolated from PBMCs was used to make the TCR library. According to the study, TCR beta libraries were built with iRepertoire HTBI primers and CDR3-region Arm-PCR. TCRdb analysed the multiplex PCR reads with MiXCR anew, one entry per CDR3 protein. This sample has over 300,000 distinct CDR3 sequences, with 15% to 18% found just once. This sample comprised peripheral blood mononuclear cells (PBMCs), obtained at new diagnosis, from a patient treated with antithyroid drugs. The receptor set was obtained from a female donor with Graves disease.

There are a few counts of this clonotype. The V and J genes are TRBV7-3 and TRBJ2-6; D remains ambiguous. V dropped 5 bases and J dropped 4 bases, with 9 bases sitting between them. The CDR3 extends over 14 amino acids. The germline V gene has CDR1 SGHTA and CDR2 FQGTGA. The CDR3 DNA sequence: TGTGCCAGCAGCCCCCGTTTCGGGGCCAACGTCCTGACTTTC. Translating it yields CASSPRFGANVLTF. The complete variable domain, with remaining parts taken from reference TRBV7-3 and TRBJ2-6, reads GAGVSQTPSNKVTEKGKYVELRCDPISGHTALYWYRQSLGQGPEFLIYFQGTGAADDSGLPNDRFFAVRPEGSVSTLKIQRTERGDSAVYLCASSPRFGANVLTFGAGSRLTVL.

This clonotype was counted ten times or more. The chain uses TRBV11-2 and TRBJ2-6, with D hard to call. Germline V gene data show CDR1 as SGHAT and CDR2 as FQNNGV. This CDR3 comprises 14 residues. The ends were cut back, 8 bases at V and 2 bases at J, with 10 bases in the middle. The CDR3 spells CASDRWAGANVLTF. The CDR3, as DNA: TGTGCCAGCGATAGGTGGGCTGGGGCCAACGTCCTGACTTTC.

This clonotype has at least ten counts. This chain connects TRBV19 to TRBJ1-1; maybe TRBD1 (5 bases). The V gene lost 3 bases and the J gene lost 0 bases, with 14 bases spanning the gap. Germline CDR1 reads LNHDA; CDR2 reads SQIVND (reference sequence). The CDR3 has 16 residues. The CDR3 sequence: CASSIPGTSMNTEAFF. CDR3 nucleotides: TGTGCCAGTAGTATCCCCGGGACCTCCATGAACACTGAAGCTTTCTTT.

This clonotype was counted ten times or more. Written as DNA, the CDR3 is TGTGCCAGCAGCCAGACAGAAGCCGGGAGCTCCGGGGAGCTGTTTTTT. Residues: CASSQTEAGSSGELFF. This sequence joins TRBV4-2 and TRBJ2-2; D perhaps matches TRBD2 (6 bases). CDR1 and CDR2 from the germline V gene are LGHNA and YNFKEQ. V gave up 3 bases and J gave up 6 bases, with 17 bases separating them. The CDR3 length is 16 residues.

This clonotype was observed many times. The chain joins TRBV5-5 to TRBJ1-2; 8 bases fit TRBD1. The V and J ends lost 4 bases and 2 bases, in that order; junction bases with no gene match: 7. CDR1 and CDR2 from the germline V gene are SGHKS and YYEKEE (reference sequence). The CDR3 extends over 15 amino acids. Here the CDR3 reads CASSASRQGNYGYTF. The CDR3 region has the DNA TGTGCCAGCAGCGCCTCCAGACAGGGGAACTATGGCTACACCTTC.

This clonotype was seen more than once but under ten times. This chain uses TRBV15 with TRBJ2-7; TRBD1 matches at 9 bases. J lost 4 bases, V lost 3 bases, and 7 bases had no gene match. Germline loops: CDR1 LNHNV, CDR2 YYDKDF (reference sequence). CDR3 length: 15 amino acids. For the CDR3, the DNA is TGTGCCACCAGCAGGGGAGTCGACAGGGGGTACGAGCAGTACTTC. Protein product: CATSRGVDRGYEQYF.

This clonotype was observed many times. The chain combines TRBV30 with TRBJ2-3; D tentatively reads TRBD1 or TRBD2 (6 bases each). The CDR3 has 15 amino acids. Germline CDR1 and CDR2: GTSNPN and SVGIG (reference sequence). V lost 0 bases, J lost 1 base, and 11 bases lay in between. As DNA, the CDR3 is TGTGCCTGGAGTGTAGGAGGGGGAGGCACAGATACGCAGTATTTT. Translation: CAWSVGGGGTDTQYF.

This sequence joins TRBV6-1 and TRBJ2-3; no clear D. Germline values: CDR1 MNHNS, CDR2 SASEGT. This CDR3 is built from 14 residues. V lost 6 bases and J 0 bases, leaving 10 bases between the germline ends. The CDR3 nucleotides read TGTGCCAGCAGAGACGCCTCAAGCACAGATACGCAGTATTTT. Its protein product is CASRDASSTDTQYF.

The CDR3 DNA is TGTGCCAGCAGCTTAGTATCAATGGGGGGCGAGCAGTTCTTC. Its protein product is CASSLVSMGGEQFF. V usage is TRBV7-9 and J usage is TRBJ2-1, with D perhaps TRBD1 or TRBD2 (6 bases each). V was clipped by 1 base and J by 10 bases, with 14 bases between them. CDR3 length: 14 amino acids. The germline gives CDR1 SEHNR, CDR2 FQNEAQ (reference sequence).

This clonotype appeared many times. The chain has TRBV28 and TRBJ2-2, with D possibly being TRBD1 (5 bases). Germline V gene lookup returns CDR1 MDHEN and CDR2 SYDVKM. Trimming took off 4 bases at V and 7 bases at J, with 10 bases between the two ends. CDR3 length equals 13 residues. CDR3 residues: CASSWGRSGELFF. CDR3 sequence (DNA): TGTGCCAGCAGTTGGGGCAGGAGCGGGGAGCTGTTTTTT.